The clone carrying this TCR beta chain was counted only a few times. The antigen remains unidentified. This record comes from a study of cytomegalovirus exposure and HLA in healthy donors. Broader study findings: Productive rates of about 90% or about 30% were seen for most TCR beta V segments in an earlier analysis.

The CDR3 contains 14 residues. Germline CDR1 and CDR2: MGHRA and YSYEKL. Trimming took 3 bases from V and 4 from J; bases not matched to a gene: 3. Primers included in the PCR were 60 Vbeta and 13 Jbeta primers. Sequencing was performed with immunoSEQ multiplex PCR; in TCRdb, only in-frame clones are kept and a portion is missing. The sample records around 80,000 clones, approximately 79% being singletons. Sequenced: PBMCs. The chain carries TRBV4-1 and TRBJ1-5; 7 bases are a match to TRBD1. The sequence came from a female donor in good health and CMV-seronegative. The CDR3 region has the DNA TGCGCCAGCAGCCAGGGGACAGATAATCAGCCCCAGCATTTT. Encoded protein: CASSQGTDNQPQHF.